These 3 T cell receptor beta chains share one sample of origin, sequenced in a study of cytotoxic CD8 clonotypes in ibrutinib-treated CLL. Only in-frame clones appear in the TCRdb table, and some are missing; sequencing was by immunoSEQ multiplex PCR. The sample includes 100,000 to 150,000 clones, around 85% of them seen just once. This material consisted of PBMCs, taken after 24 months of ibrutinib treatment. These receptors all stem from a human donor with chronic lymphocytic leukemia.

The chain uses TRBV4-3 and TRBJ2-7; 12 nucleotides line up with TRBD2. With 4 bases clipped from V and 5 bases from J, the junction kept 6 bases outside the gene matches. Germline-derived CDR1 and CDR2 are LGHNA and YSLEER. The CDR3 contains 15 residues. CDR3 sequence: CASSPQTSGSNEQYF. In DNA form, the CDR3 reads TGCGCCAGCAGCCCCCAGACTAGCGGGAGCAACGAGCAGTACTTC.

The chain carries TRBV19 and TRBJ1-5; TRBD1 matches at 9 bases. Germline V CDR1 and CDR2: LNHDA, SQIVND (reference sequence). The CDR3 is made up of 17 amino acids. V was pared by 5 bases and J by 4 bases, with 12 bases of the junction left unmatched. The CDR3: CASSPKTGGDGNQPQHF. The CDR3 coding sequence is TGTGCCAGTAGTCCGAAAACAGGGGGCGACGGAAATCAGCCCCAGCATTTT.

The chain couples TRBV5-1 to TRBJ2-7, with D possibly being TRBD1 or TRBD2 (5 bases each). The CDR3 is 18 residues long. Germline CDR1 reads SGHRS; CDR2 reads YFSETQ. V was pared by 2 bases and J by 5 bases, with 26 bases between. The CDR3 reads CASSLSPGPWRGRNEQYF. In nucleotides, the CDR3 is TGCGCCAGCAGCTTAAGTCCAGGGCCCTGGAGAGGGCGGAACGAGCAGTACTTC. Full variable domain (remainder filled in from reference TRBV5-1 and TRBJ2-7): KAGVTQTPRYLIKTRGQQVTLSCSPISGHRSVSWYQQTPGQGLQFLFEYFSETQRNKGNFPGRFSGRQFSNSRSEMNVSTLELGDSALYLCASSLSPGPWRGRNEQYFGPGTRLTVT.